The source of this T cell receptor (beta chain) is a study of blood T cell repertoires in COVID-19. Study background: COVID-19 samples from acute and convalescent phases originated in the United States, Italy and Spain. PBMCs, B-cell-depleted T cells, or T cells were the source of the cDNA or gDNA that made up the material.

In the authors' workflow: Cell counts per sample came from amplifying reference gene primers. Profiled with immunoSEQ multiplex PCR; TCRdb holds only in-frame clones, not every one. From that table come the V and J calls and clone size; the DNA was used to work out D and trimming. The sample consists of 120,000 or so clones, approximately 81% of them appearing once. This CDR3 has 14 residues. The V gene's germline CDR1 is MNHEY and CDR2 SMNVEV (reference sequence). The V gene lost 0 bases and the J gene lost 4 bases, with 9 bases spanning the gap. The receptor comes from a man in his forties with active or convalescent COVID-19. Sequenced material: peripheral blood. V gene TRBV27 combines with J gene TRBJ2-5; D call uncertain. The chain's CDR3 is CASSLSSVRETQYF. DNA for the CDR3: TGTGCCAGCAGTTTATCGTCGGTAAGAGAGACCCAGTACTTC.